The clone carrying this T cell receptor (beta chain) came up once. Antigen: not known. The sample originates from a study of T cell responses to AZD1222 COVID-19 vaccine. Notes on the study in general: Only a handful of AZD1222 recipients, roughly six in all, had baseline seropositivity. Dominant CD4 TCR responses targeted spike regions 160-218 and 743-854. There were repertoire samples only from the period after the peak T cell response. Spike-specific TCR breadth and depth went up after people got two AZD1222 doses.

Repertoires were generated with immunoSEQ multiplex PCR, while TCRdb's copy carries only in-frame clones and drops some. Of under 140,000 clones in the sample, about 85% are singletons; the top ten hold approximately 3%. Germline CDR1 is LNHDA and CDR2 is SQIVND (reference sequence). The CDR3 length is 14 residues. Trimming took 7 bases from V and 7 from J; bases not matched to a gene: 10. The source is an adult in good health. The chain has TRBV19 and TRBJ2-1, with 7 bases that match TRBD1. The material was peripheral blood, obtained on day 0 of AZD1222 vaccination. The CDR3 DNA sequence: TGTGCCAGTACGACAGGGAACTTTGGAAATGAGCAGTTCTTC. Residues: CASTTGNFGNEQFF.